Listed below are T cell receptor beta chains from one sample, sequenced in a study of blood T cell repertoires in COVID-19. The data were produced by immunoSEQ multiplex PCR, yet TCRdb's version contains in-frame clones alone and is incomplete. This table holds around 100,000 clones, around 90% found once. The sequenced sample consisted of peripheral blood. These receptors were taken from a human donor in a cohort sampled during active COVID-19. The CDR3 runs from the conserved cysteine through the conserved F or W. Each record gives: CDR3 length, V gene, D gene, J gene, CDR3 protein. A D gene is named only where the DNA matches it firmly.

len: 15; v_gene: TRBV7-9; d_gene: TRBD2; j_gene: TRBJ2-3; CDR3aa: CASSFKRGGTDTQYF
len: 16; v_gene: TRBV28; d_gene: TRBD1; j_gene: TRBJ1-5; CDR3aa: CASSGTDRYSNQPQHF
len: 14; v_gene: TRBV19; d_gene: .; j_gene: TRBJ2-1; CDR3aa: CASSISGSYNEQFF
len: 13; v_gene: TRBV7-9; d_gene: .; j_gene: TRBJ2-1; CDR3aa: CASSLAGQNEQFF
len: 15; v_gene: TRBV6-5; d_gene: TRBD1; j_gene: TRBJ1-3; CDR3aa: CASSYGTGMGNTIYF
len: 14; v_gene: TRBV5-1; d_gene: TRBD1; j_gene: TRBJ1-1; CDR3aa: CASSFGDRNTEAFF
len: 13; v_gene: TRBV2; d_gene: .; j_gene: TRBJ1-4; CDR3aa: CASRRQPNEKLFF
len: 15; v_gene: TRBV4-3; d_gene: .; j_gene: TRBJ1-1; CDR3aa: CATNRRDTRNTEAFF
len: 14; v_gene: TRBV27; d_gene: TRBD2; j_gene: TRBJ2-2; CDR3aa: CASSPTGGTGELFF
len: 15; v_gene: TRBV7-8; d_gene: .; j_gene: TRBJ1-1; CDR3aa: CASSAQGIVQTEAFF
len: 16; v_gene: TRBV19; d_gene: .; j_gene: TRBJ1-4; CDR3aa: CASSNYQGPTNEKLFF
len: 16; v_gene: TRBV4-1; d_gene: TRBD1; j_gene: TRBJ1-1; CDR3aa: CASSQTDRLGDTEAFF
len: 14; v_gene: TRBV7-9; d_gene: TRBD1; j_gene: TRBJ2-2; CDR3aa: CASSLGTGVGELFF
len: 17; v_gene: TRBV19; d_gene: TRBD1; j_gene: TRBJ1-2; CDR3aa: CASSRVRGQNPNYGYTF